This entry features one TCR beta chain sequence. Its matching antigen is unknown. Clones were sequenced by immunoSEQ multiplex PCR, and TCRdb holds only the in-frame ones, with some missing. The sample shows about 2.3 million clones, less than 95% of them seen only once. Germline V gene lookup returns CDR1 SGHVS and CDR2 FQNEAQ. The V end was cut by 6 bases, the J end by 5 bases, with 19 bases between. The CDR3 loop spans 15 amino acids. This specimen comes from a study of shared clonotypes between healthy human individuals. Study-wide results and caveats: Sharing of clonotypes among donors was expected to vary with sequencing depth.

This TCR was recovered from a young man in good health. Some clones in this sample may be carry-over from other donors' samples. Sequenced material: naive CD4+ T cells from PBMCs. Sample subset: CD45RA+ positively selected. The chain links TRBV7-8 to TRBJ2-5; D remains unclear. CDR3 nucleotide sequence: TGTGCCAGCAGACCCGGCCTGGAGCGTGAGGAGACCCAGTACTTC. Encoded protein: CASRPGLEREETQYF.